The next 27 T cell receptor beta chains were all read from a single sample in a study of cytomegalovirus exposure and HLA in healthy donors. A multiplex PCR was run with 60 Vbeta primers and 13 Jbeta primers. Sequencing used immunoSEQ multiplex PCR; TCRdb keeps in-frame clones, though not all of them. The sample lists about 150,000 clones, over 70% occurring once. Sequencing input: PBMCs. All receptors derive from a man aged 25-40 years in good health and CMV-seronegative.

The rearrangement joins TRBV6-1 to TRBJ1-1; no definite D call. The CDR3 length is 10 residues. Per germline, CDR1 MNHNS and CDR2 SASEGT. Between the trimmed V and J ends, which lost 7 bases and 4 bases, there was a span of 4 bases. In nucleotides, the CDR3 is TGTGCCAGCAAGAGCACTGAAGCTTTCTTT. It specifies CASKSTEAFF.

Only a few counts were recorded for this clone. The identical CDR3 is also encoded by other nucleotide sequences in the sample. The rearrangement joins TRBV10-2 to TRBJ1-5; the D is unclear. Trimming removed 4 bases from V and 1 base from J, with 8 bases in between. The CDR3 sequence is 14 residues long. The V gene's germline CDR1 is WSHSY and CDR2 SAAADI. CDR3 protein: CASSGQKSNQPQHF. CDR3 DNA sequence: TGCGCCAGCAGTGGGCAGAAGAGCAATCAGCCCCAGCATTTT.

As for this clone: Other DNA variants within this sample encode the same CDR3. J is TRBJ1-1 and V is TRBV5-4; D possibly corresponds to TRBD1 (6 bases). This CDR3 has 13 residues. In germline, CDR1 is SGHNT, CDR2 YYREEE (reference sequence). The germline V and J ends were trimmed by 3 bases and 4 bases, with 10 bases remaining between them. The CDR3 reads CASSSQGGTEAFF. CDR3 DNA sequence: TGTGCCAGCAGCTCACAGGGTGGCACTGAAGCTTTCTTT.

This clone showed up just once. The chain uses TRBV15 and TRBJ2-1, with 7 bases lining up with TRBD1. This CDR3 has 15 residues. Germline CDR1 LNHNV, CDR2 YYDKDF (reference sequence). V gave up 0 bases and J gave up 2 bases; unmatched junction bases: 1. CDR3 nucleotides: TGTGCCACCAGCAGAGATGGGACAGCCTACAATGAGCAGTTCTTC. It translates to CATSRDGTAYNEQFF.

This clone occurred a few times. The genes are TRBV29-1 and TRBJ1-2, with D possibly TRBD1 on 6 matching bases. CDR3 size: 12 residues. Trimming left V 6 bases short and J 8 bases short, with 16 bases between. Looked up from germline, CDR1 is SQVTM and CDR2 is ANQGSEA. Here the CDR3 reads CSVALGGDGYTF. CDR3 coding DNA: TGCAGCGTCGCCTTAGGGGGTGACGGCTACACCTTC.

This clone was counted between two and nine times. The rearrangement uses TRBV6-1 and TRBJ2-7, with a tentative D call TRBD2 (6 bases). V dropped 1 base and J dropped 2 bases, with 9 bases sitting between them. CDR3 length equals 14 residues. CDR1 and CDR2 (germline): MNHNS, SASEGT. CDR3 loop: CASSEVGGPYEQYF. The CDR3, as DNA: TGTGCCAGCAGTGAAGTGGGGGGACCCTACGAGCAGTACTTC.

This clone appeared a few times. V is TRBV12-5 and J is TRBJ2-2; 10 bases agree with TRBD2. This CDR3 is 16 amino acids long. Trimming removed 3 bases from V and 4 bases from J; junction bases left unmatched: 5. Germline V gives CDR1 LGHNT, CDR2 FRNRAP. This chain's CDR3 is CASGLAGGLGTGELFF. The CDR3 bases are TGTGCTAGTGGTTTAGCGGGGGGGCTTGGCACCGGGGAGCTGTTTTTT.

This chain uses TRBV29-1 with TRBJ1-1; D perhaps matches TRBD1 (6 bases). Germline V gives CDR1 SQVTM, CDR2 ANQGSEA. The V end was cut by 6 bases, the J end by 3 bases, with 14 bases between. The CDR3 sequence is 13 residues long. In nucleotides, the CDR3 is TGCAGCGTGGGGGCCGGGAAACACACTGAAGCTTTCTTT. Translating it yields CSVGAGKHTEAFF.

The V call is TRBV11-3, the J call TRBJ1-1; 8 bases line up with TRBD1. Looked up from germline, CDR1 is SGHNT and CDR2 is YENEEA. With V trimmed by 3 bases and J by 3 bases, 0 bases remained unmatched. CDR3 size: 13 residues. The CDR3 DNA reads as TGTGCCAGCAGCTTGGGACAGGACACTGAAGCTTTCTTT. It is translated as CASSLGQDTEAFF.

This chain connects TRBV5-4 to TRBJ1-3, with D unclear. The germline CDR1 and CDR2 sequences are SGHNT and YYREEE (reference sequence). CDR3 length: 14 amino acids. Between the trimmed V and J ends, which lost 0 bases and 0 bases, there was a span of 4 bases. CDR3 nucleotides: TGTGCCAGCAGCTTGGACAACTCTGGAAACACCATATATTTT. Its translation: CASSLDNSGNTIYF.

CDR3 coding DNA: TGTGCCACCGCGCGTGAGGCTAGCGGGGGGGCGGCAGATACGCAGTATTTT. It translates to CATAREASGGAADTQYF. The chain is built from TRBV4-2 and TRBJ2-3, with 12 nucleotides matching TRBD2. CDR3 length equals 17 residues. J gave up 4 bases and V 10 bases, and 15 bases lay outside the gene matches. Germline V CDR1 and CDR2: LGHNA, YNFKEQ.

On this clone itself: This sample includes further DNA sequences coding for the same CDR3. The rearrangement links TRBV7-2 to TRBJ2-7; TRBD2 aligns across 8 bases. This CDR3 has 14 residues. With V trimmed by 3 bases and J by 4 bases, 5 bases remained unmatched. Germline CDR1 reads SGHTA; CDR2 reads FQGNSA. The CDR3 sequence: CASSLSGGSYEQYF. The CDR3 nucleotides are TGTGCCAGCAGCTTGAGCGGGGGATCGTACGAGCAGTACTTC. Looking up the rest from reference TRBV7-2 and TRBJ2-7 gives the full variable domain: GAGVSQSPSNKVTEKGKDVELRCDPISGHTALYWYRQSLGQGLEFLIYFQGNSAPDKSGLPSDRFSAERTGGSVSTLTIQRTQQEDSAVYLCASSLSGGSYEQYFGPGTRLTVT.

The chain carries TRBV6-1 and TRBJ1-1; D remains unclear. Germline loops: CDR1 MNHNS, CDR2 SASEGT. The CDR3 sequence is 14 residues long. V was cut by 2 bases and J by 1 base, with 8 bases left in between. The CDR3 loop is CASSESAGNTEAFF. The CDR3 nucleotides are TGTGCCAGCAGTGAAAGTGCAGGGAACACTGAAGCTTTCTTT.

The chain joins TRBV5-1 to TRBJ2-1, with D maybe TRBD1 (5 bases). The CDR3 contains 15 residues. CDR1 SGHRS and CDR2 YFSETQ come from the germline V gene. The V end lost 1 base, the J end lost 8 bases, and 16 bases lay between the germline ends. CDR3 coding DNA: TGCGCCAGCAGCTTGTTAGGGGCAGAAGGGGATGAGCAGTTCTTC. Translating gives CASSLLGAEGDEQFF.

The CDR3 loop is CSLGGTGSYNEQFF. The CDR3 nucleotides read TGCAGCTTGGGCGGGACAGGGTCCTACAATGAGCAGTTCTTC. This chain links TRBV29-1 with TRBJ2-1; 9 bases align to TRBD1. This CDR3 is 14 amino acids long. After removal of 8 bases from V and 1 base from J, the junction contained 6 bases not matched to a gene. Germline V lookup: CDR1 SQVTM, CDR2 ANQGSEA.

The chain combines TRBV9 with TRBJ2-2; D gene uncertain. This CDR3 has 15 amino acids. CDR1 is SGDLS, CDR2 YYNGEE, per germline. V was pared by 0 bases and J by 4 bases, with 10 bases between. The CDR3 DNA reads as TGTGCCAGCAGCGTAGGGCTAGTGGGCACCGGGGAGCTGTTTTTT. Translated: CASSVGLVGTGELFF.

The chain employs TRBV18 and TRBJ2-1, with a possible D match to TRBD1 (5 bases). CDR3 length: 14 residues. The V end was cut by 3 bases, the J end by 7 bases, with 13 bases between. Germline V CDR1 and CDR2: KGHSH, LQKENI. The chain's CDR3 is CASSPGQGWNEQFF. CDR3 in DNA: TGTGCCAGCTCACCGGGCCAGGGTTGGAATGAGCAGTTCTTC.

The chain recombines TRBV11-2 with TRBJ2-5, with a tentative D call TRBD2 (6 bases). This CDR3 region has 15 residues. The germline V gene has CDR1 SGHAT and CDR2 FQNNGV. V was cut by 7 bases and J by 3 bases, with 18 bases left in between. The CDR3 sequence: CASTIEGGLKETQYF. The CDR3 region has the DNA TGTGCCAGCACCATCGAGGGAGGCTTGAAAGAGACCCAGTACTTC.

The chain couples TRBV7-9 to TRBJ2-2; 7 bases map to TRBD2. CDR3 length equals 17 residues. Germline CDR1 is SEHNR and CDR2 is FQNEAQ (reference sequence). V gave up 4 bases and J gave up 5 bases; unmatched junction bases: 13. The CDR3 reads CASSSPLGAGETGELFF. The CDR3 bases are TGTGCCAGCAGCTCCCCCCTCGGTGCGGGAGAAACCGGGGAGCTGTTTTTT.

The V gene is TRBV19, the J gene TRBJ2-1; TRBD1 agrees at 10 bases. V lost 8 bases and J lost 8; bases outside the gene matches: 9. This CDR3 contains 14 residues. Germline V gene sequence: CDR1 LNHDA, CDR2 SQIVND (reference sequence). The chain's CDR3 is CASRLMGTGDEQFF. Here the CDR3 DNA reads TGTGCCAGTCGCCTCATGGGGACAGGGGATGAGCAGTTCTTC.

The chain couples TRBV27 to TRBJ2-2; D possibly corresponds to TRBD2 (5 bases). Germline assignment: CDR1 MNHEY and CDR2 SMNVEV (reference sequence). Deletions cut 2 bases from V and 3 bases from J, with 13 bases between. The CDR3 spans 16 residues. The CDR3 sequence: CASSLGRRTYTGELFF. CDR3 bases: TGTGCCAGCAGTTTAGGGCGGAGGACTTACACCGGGGAGCTGTTTTTT.

A single count supports this clone. The J gene is TRBJ1-1, the V gene TRBV7-9; D perhaps matches TRBD1 (5 bases). The germline V gene has CDR1 SEHNR and CDR2 FQNEAQ (reference sequence). The V gene lost 5 bases and the J gene lost 4 bases, with 17 bases spanning the gap. The CDR3 loop spans 15 amino acids. CDR3 DNA sequence: TGTGCCAGCAGCCCCGCGCAGGGATATAGCACTGAAGCTTTCTTT. This codes for CASSPAQGYSTEAFF. Filled out from reference TRBV7-9 and TRBJ1-1, the complete variable domain reads DTGVSQNPRHKITKRGQNVTFRCDPISEHNRLYWYRQTLGQGPEFLTYFQNEAQLEKSRLLSDRFSAERPKGSFSTLEIQRTEQGDSAMYLCASSPAQGYSTEAFFGQGTRLTVV.

This clone was counted only a few times. The J gene is TRBJ1-5, the V gene TRBV2; the match to TRBD1 covers 10 bases. The CDR3 has 15 residues. CDR1 SNHLY and CDR2 FYNNEI come from the germline V gene. V lost 8 bases and J lost 3; bases outside the gene matches: 7. The CDR3 DNA reads TGTGCCAGCCTAATCGACAGGGGGCTCAATCAGCCCCAGCATTTT. This codes for CASLIDRGLNQPQHF.

The chain has TRBV6-1 and TRBJ1-2, with D tentatively TRBD1 (5 bases). CDR3 length: 15 amino acids. Deletions cut 2 bases from V and 4 bases from J, with 14 bases between. Per the germline V gene, CDR1 is MNHNS and CDR2 is SASEGT. The CDR3 DNA reads TGTGCCAGCAGTGAAAATGCGGGGCGGCGCTATGGCTACACCTTC. Protein sequence: CASSENAGRRYGYTF.

The chain has TRBV6-5 and TRBJ2-7; unclear D gene. The CDR3 sequence is 14 residues long. Between the trimmed V and J ends, which lost 6 bases and 2 bases, there was a span of 14 bases. CDR1 is MNHEY and CDR2 is SVGAGI in the germline V gene. CDR3 nucleotides: TGTGCCAGCAGCCGCTACCTAGGCGCCTACGAGCAGTACTTC. Translated: CASSRYLGAYEQYF.

This clone showed up just once. The chain has TRBV20-1 and TRBJ1-1; TRBD1 matches at 7 bases. The CDR3 is 11 amino acids. Germline V lookup: CDR1 DFQATT, CDR2 SNEGSKA (reference sequence). The ends lost 1 base at V and 8 bases at J; junction bases unmatched: 1. CDR3 amino acids: CSARGTGEAFF. CDR3 coding DNA: TGCAGTGCTAGAGGGACAGGAGAAGCTTTCTTT.

The chain uses TRBV5-1 and TRBJ2-7; tentatively, D is TRBD2 (6 bases). The CDR3 has 16 residues. V lost 1 base to trimming and J lost 1 base, with 15 bases between them. Germline CDR1 SGHRS, CDR2 YFSETQ. The CDR3 bases are TGCGCCAGCAGCTTGAGAAGGCAGGGAGGATCCTACGAGCAGTACTTC. This encodes CASSLRRQGGSYEQYF.